This T cell receptor (beta chain) was retrieved from a study of cytomegalovirus exposure and HLA in healthy donors. Germline-derived CDR1 and CDR2 are SGHDT and YYEEEE. This CDR3 is 14 amino acids long. V was clipped by 3 bases and J by 9 bases; unmatched bases: 8. In the PCR, 60 Vbeta and 13 Jbeta primers were used. Sequenced by immunoSEQ multiplex PCR; TCRdb stores in-frame clones only, minus some. The sample lists about 54,000 clones, approximately 86% occurring once. Sequencing input: PBMCs. The TCR was taken from a woman between 18 and 29 years old in good health and CMV-seronegative. The rearrangement uses TRBV5-6 and TRBJ2-1, with 8 bases aligning to TRBD1. Here the CDR3 DNA reads TGTGCCAGCAGCTCGGACAGGGTATGGAGTGAGCAGTTCTTC. This sequence encodes CASSSDRVWSEQFF.